This T cell receptor (beta chain) was found in a study of shared clonotypes between healthy human individuals. The V end was cut by 6 bases, the J end by 2 bases, with 14 bases between. Germline values: CDR1 SGHNT, CDR2 YENEEA. CDR3 length: 14 residues. Genomic DNA of every subset was divided equally among multiple immunoSEQ plates. Sequencing used immunoSEQ multiplex PCR; TCRdb keeps in-frame clones, though not all of them. The profile shows 500,000 to 700,000 clones, approximately 95% of them singletons. Positive CCR7 selection of CD45RO-negative cells yielded the naive CD8 cells, and terminally differentiated effector memory CD45RA+ cells were excluded.

Sample: naive CD8+ T cells sorted from blood. The sequence was collected from a woman aged 25 to 39 in good health. The rearrangement joins TRBV11-3 to TRBJ2-7, with D perhaps assigned TRBD1 or TRBD2 (5 bases each). The CDR3 loop is CASRPYGGTYEQYF. CDR3 in DNA: TGTGCCAGCAGGCCGTATGGGGGAACCTACGAGCAGTACTTC.